This passage covers 3 T cell receptor beta chains from one sample sequenced in a study of shared clonotypes between healthy human individuals. Naive CD8 cells comprised CD45RO-negative, CCR7-positively selected cells, excluding terminally differentiated effector memory CD45RA+ cells. Assay: immunoSEQ multiplex PCR; the TCRdb copy retains only in-frame clones and omits some. The sample lists hundreds of thousands of clones, about 92% occurring once. The sequenced material came from naive CD8+ T cells sorted from blood. The receptors were sampled from a man aged 25-45 years in good health.

This clone appeared once. This sequence joins TRBV11-2 and TRBJ1-1; D unresolved. Germline lookup yields CDR1 SGHAT and CDR2 FQNNGV. Trimming cost V 1 base and J 2 bases, with 14 bases left between them. The CDR3 loop spans 16 amino acids. The CDR3 bases are TGTGCCAGCAGCTTAGTAGGGTTTACGTTTAACACTGAAGCTTTCTTT. It translates to CASSLVGFTFNTEAFF.

The chain joins TRBV10-3 to TRBJ1-1; the match to TRBD1 covers 10 bases. V lost 2 bases and J lost 4; bases outside the gene matches: 4. The CDR3 runs 15 residues. Germline lookup yields CDR1 ENHRY and CDR2 SYGVKD. CDR3 sequence: CAISEIRDRGTEAFF. CDR3 DNA: TGTGCCATCAGTGAGATACGGGACAGGGGCACTGAAGCTTTCTTT.

The chain couples TRBV7-9 to TRBJ2-3; D is uncertain. V gave up 3 bases and J gave up 4 bases, with 8 bases separating them. The CDR3 contains 13 residues. Germline V gene sequence: CDR1 SEHNR, CDR2 FQNEAQ (reference sequence). The CDR3 protein is CASSLPRSDTQYF. The CDR3 DNA reads TGTGCCAGCAGCTTGCCTAGATCAGATACGCAGTATTTT.